This T cell receptor (beta chain) was observed in a study of blood T cell repertoires in COVID-19. About the study: Sample material is recorded as cDNA or gDNA derived from T cells, B-cell-depleted T cells, or PBMCs.

Produced via immunoSEQ multiplex PCR; TCRdb's table is partial and in-frame only. Among under 300,000 clones, about 88% were seen once, and the ten largest hold 3%. V lost 7 bases, J lost 5 bases, and 14 bases lay in between. The germline V gene encodes CDR1 SNHLY and CDR2 FYNNEI. The CDR3 length is 13 residues. J is TRBJ1-1 and V is TRBV2, with D perhaps matching TRBD1 (6 bases). The specimen sequenced was PBMCs or T cells enriched from blood (not recorded which). This TCR derives from a woman between 50 and 59 years old who had recovered from COVID-19. CDR3 DNA sequence: TGTGCCAGCACTAAGGACAGTTTGACTGAAGCTTTCTTT. It codes for CASTKDSLTEAFF.